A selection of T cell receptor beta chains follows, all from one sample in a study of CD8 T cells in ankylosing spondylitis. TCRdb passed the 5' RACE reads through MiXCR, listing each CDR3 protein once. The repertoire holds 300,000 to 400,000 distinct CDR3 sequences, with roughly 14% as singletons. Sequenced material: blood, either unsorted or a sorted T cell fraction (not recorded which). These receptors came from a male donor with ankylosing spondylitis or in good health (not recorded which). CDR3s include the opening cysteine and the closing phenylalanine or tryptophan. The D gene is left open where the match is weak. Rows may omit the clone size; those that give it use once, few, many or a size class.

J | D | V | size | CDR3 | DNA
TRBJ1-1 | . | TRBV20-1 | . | CSAPGALNTEAFF | TGCAGTGCCCCAGGGGCTCTGAACACTGAAGCTTTCTTT
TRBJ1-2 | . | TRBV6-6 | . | CASSRGVNYGYTF | TGTGCCAGCAGTCGGGGGGTTAACTATGGCTACACCTTC
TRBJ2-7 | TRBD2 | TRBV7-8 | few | CASSTGGGFYEQYF | TGTGCCAGCAGCACCGGGGGGGGCTTCTACGAGCAGTACTTC
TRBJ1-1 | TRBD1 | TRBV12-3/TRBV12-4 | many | CASSLAGTVNTEAFF | TGCGCCAGCAGCTTGGCCGGGACAGTGAACACTGAAGCTTTCTTT
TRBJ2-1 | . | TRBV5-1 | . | CASSFYIDRPGDEQFF | TGCGCCAGCAGCTTTTACATTGACAGGCCCGGCGATGAGCAGTTCTTC
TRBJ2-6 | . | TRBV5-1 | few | CASSLSIGYSGANVLTF | TGCGCCAGCAGCTTGTCTATAGGCTACTCTGGGGCCAACGTCCTGACTTTC
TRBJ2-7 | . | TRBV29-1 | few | CSASWGSSEQYF | TGCAGCGCTTCCTGGGGGTCGAGTGAGCAGTACTTC
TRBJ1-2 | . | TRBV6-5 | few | CASSSRENYGYTF | TGTGCCAGCAGTTCCAGGGAGAACTATGGCTACACCTTC
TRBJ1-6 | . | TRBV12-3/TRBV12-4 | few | CASTSGHRVGSPLHF | TGTGCCAGTACCTCCGGACACCGGGTCGGTTCACCCCTCCACTTT
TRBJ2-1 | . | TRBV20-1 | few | CSASARGAYNEQFF | TGCAGTGCTAGCGCCAGGGGGGCCTACAATGAGCAGTTCTTC
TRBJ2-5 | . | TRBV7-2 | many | CASSLLRETQYF | TGTGCCAGCAGCTTATTACGCGAGACCCAGTACTTC
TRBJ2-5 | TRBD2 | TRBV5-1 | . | CASSPGTSWVAETQYF | TGCGCCAGCAGCCCCGGGACTAGTTGGGTTGCGGAGACCCAGTACTTC
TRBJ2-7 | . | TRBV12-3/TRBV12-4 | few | CASNLGSSYEQYF | TGTGCCAGCAACCTAGGGAGCTCCTACGAGCAGTACTTC
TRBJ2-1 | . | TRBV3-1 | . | CASSPRLLNEQFF | TGTGCCAGCAGCCCTCGACTGCTCAATGAGCAGTTCTTC
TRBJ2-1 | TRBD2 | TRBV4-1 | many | CASSQDSSGTNNEQFF | TGCGCCAGCAGCCAAGACTCTAGCGGGACCAACAATGAGCAGTTCTTC
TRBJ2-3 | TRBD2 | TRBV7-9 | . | CASGSSGSADTQYF | TGTGCCAGCGGGAGTAGCGGGAGTGCCGATACGCAGTATTTT
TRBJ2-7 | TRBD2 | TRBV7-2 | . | CASSRGGRAGSYEQYF | TGTGCCAGCAGCCGTGGAGGGAGGGCCGGGTCCTACGAGCAGTACTTC
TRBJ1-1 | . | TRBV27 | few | CASMWGSEAFF | TGTGCCAGCATGTGGGGTAGTGAAGCTTTCTTT
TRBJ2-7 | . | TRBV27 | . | CASSLRVSYEQYF | TGTGCCAGCAGTTTACGGGTTAGCTACGAGCAGTACTTC
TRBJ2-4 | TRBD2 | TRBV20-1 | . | CSAAGELAKNIQYF | TGCAGTGCCGCGGGGGAACTAGCCAAAAACATTCAGTACTTC
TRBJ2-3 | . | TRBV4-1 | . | CASTRTGVTDTQYF | TGCGCCAGCACACGTACCGGGGTCACAGATACGCAGTATTTT